This TCR beta chain comes out of a study of identical twins. All donors were healthy Caucasians. Broader study findings: In cord blood, abundant beta clonotypes had fewer insertions; memory showed no trend. Partly confounded zero-insertion analyses could result from invariant MAIT and iNKT cells. Out-of-frame beta chain sequences displayed weaker excess sharing between twins.

From the 5' RACE reads, TCRdb called clonotypes with MiXCR, one entry per CDR3 protein. The sample holds around 1.7 million distinct CDR3 sequences, roughly 35% seen once. The CDR3 covers 15 residues. The germline CDR1 and CDR2 sequences are SEHNR and FQNEAQ (reference sequence). V was shortened by 4 bases and J by 0 bases, with 12 bases between the two germline ends. This clonotype was seen a handful of times. The antigen is undetermined. The rearrangement joins TRBV7-9 to TRBJ1-2; D gene unclear. The TCR originated in a newborn girl in good health. Sequencing was done on a sample of cord blood. Here the CDR3 DNA reads TGTGCCAGCAGCTCCCCTTTCACTACTAACTATGGCTACACCTTC. It yields the protein CASSSPFTTNYGYTF.